This is a list of T cell receptor beta chains from one sample in a study of control samples from healthy donors and cancer patients. The protocol was immunoSEQ multiplex PCR, while the TCRdb copy is restricted to in-frame clones and leaves out a portion. The data contain 63,000 or so clones, over 70% of them singletons. Sequencing was performed on blood. These receptors were collected from a man between 50 and 59 years old in good health. Both conserved end residues are part of each CDR3. The D gene is left open where the match is weak. Size is omitted from some rows. Given values are once, few, many or a class for expanded clones.

>.|TRBJ2-2|TRBV7-2|.
CASSLSVRNTGELFF
TGTGCCAGCAGCTTATCGGTTAGAAACACCGGGGAGCTGTTTTTT
>.|TRBJ2-3|TRBV30|.
CAWSTGHSTDTQYF
TGTGCCTGGAGTACGGGACACAGCACAGATACGCAGTATTTT
>.|TRBJ1-6|TRBV27|TRBD1
CASSLSLGDRVNSPLHF
TGTGCCAGCAGTTTATCCCTGGGGGACAGGGTAAACTCACCCCTCCACTTT
>.|TRBJ2-5|TRBV5-1|TRBD1
CATNTGGPETQYF
TGCGCCACCAACACAGGGGGCCCAGAGACCCAGTACTTC
>.|TRBJ2-1|TRBV7-3|.
CASSQGHATPNEQFF
TGTGCCAGCAGCCAGGGACATGCCACTCCCAATGAGCAGTTCTTC
>.|TRBJ2-1|TRBV5-1|.
CASSLEVWGYLTYNEQFF
TGCGCCAGCAGCTTGGAGGTTTGGGGCTACCTTACCTACAATGAGCAGTTCTTC
>.|TRBJ2-7|TRBV7-9|TRBD1
CASSPRDRANEQYF
TGTGCCAGCAGCCCGCGGGACAGGGCGAACGAGCAGTACTTC
>few|TRBJ2-1|TRBV20-1|.
CGGDNEQFF
TGCGGAGGTGACAATGAGCAGTTCTTC
>.|TRBJ1-2|TRBV29-1|TRBD1
CSVEVQGAGGYTF
TGCAGCGTTGAAGTGCAGGGGGCGGGTGGCTACACCTTC
>.|TRBJ1-5|TRBV28|.
CASSLGQPQHF
TGTGCCAGCAGTTTAGGTCAGCCCCAGCATTTT
>once|TRBJ1-2|TRBV7-2|.
CASSLQAQGLDYGYTF
TGTGCCAGCAGCTTACAAGCGCAGGGGCTGGACTATGGCTACACCTTC
>.|TRBJ1-2|TRBV5-6|.
CASSLNPHGEAYGYTF
TGTGCCAGCAGCCTAAATCCCCACGGGGAAGCCTATGGCTACACCTTC
>.|TRBJ2-7|TRBV7-2|.
CASSPARKASYEQYF
TGTGCCAGCAGCCCCGCCCGTAAAGCGTCCTACGAGCAGTACTTC
>.|TRBJ2-1|TRBV4-3|TRBD2
CASSHARSSGTSNEQFF
TGCGCCAGCAGCCATGCTAGGAGCTCCGGGACTAGCAATGAGCAGTTCTTC
>few|TRBJ2-2|TRBV6-5|.
CASRTGTANTGELFF
TGTGCCAGCAGGACCGGGACGGCGAACACCGGGGAGCTGTTTTTT
>.|TRBJ2-7|TRBV12-2|.
CASRLGRGNYEQYF
TGTGCAAGTCGCTTAGGTCGAGGTAACTACGAGCAGTACTTC
>.|TRBJ2-1|TRBV5-1|.
CASSLLGNEQFF
TGCGCCAGCAGCTTGCTGGGCAATGAGCAGTTCTTC
>.|TRBJ2-7|TRBV7-6|TRBD2
CASSLSGTSGGSYEQYF
TGTGCCAGCAGCTTATCCGGGACTAGCGGAGGTTCCTACGAGCAGTACTTC
>.|TRBJ1-1|TRBV5-1|.
CASSFYREGNTEAFF
TGCGCCAGCAGCTTTTACAGGGAAGGGAACACTGAAGCTTTCTTT
>.|TRBJ2-7|TRBV5-1|TRBD1
CASSLQGVYEQYF
TGCGCCAGCAGCTTACAGGGGGTATACGAGCAGTACTTC
>.|TRBJ1-6|TRBV6-1|.
CASSEQGPLHF
TGTGCCAGCAGTGAACAGGGACCCCTCCACTTT
>.|TRBJ2-7|TRBV29-1|TRBD1
CSVIRDREPYEQYF
TGCAGCGTTATCCGGGACAGGGAACCCTACGAGCAGTACTTC
>.|TRBJ2-7|TRBV7-3|.
CASSKTGSSYEQYF
TGTGCCAGCAGCAAGACGGGGAGCTCCTACGAGCAGTACTTC
>.|TRBJ2-1|TRBV27|TRBD1
CASSLTPRTGAHEQFF
TGTGCCAGCAGTCTAACCCCCCGGACAGGGGCTCATGAGCAGTTCTTC
>.|TRBJ2-1|TRBV7-2|.
CASSFFTNPSGEQFF
TGTGCCAGCAGCTTTTTCACTAATCCGAGTGGTGAGCAGTTCTTC
>.|TRBJ1-4|TRBV14|.
CASSQGDIGGEKLFF
TGTGCCAGCAGCCAAGGGGACATTGGAGGAGAAAAACTGTTTTTT
>.|TRBJ1-5|TRBV24-1|.
CATSTRADQPQHF
TGTGCCACCAGTACCAGGGCAGATCAGCCCCAGCATTTT
>once|TRBJ1-2|TRBV5-4|TRBD1
CASSNLDRVQNYGYTF
TGTGCCAGCAGCAATTTAGACAGGGTTCAAAACTATGGCTACACCTTC
>.|TRBJ1-1|TRBV30|.
CAWSPKNTEAFF
TGTGCCTGGAGCCCAAAGAACACTGAAGCTTTCTTT
>once|TRBJ1-3|TRBV7-6|.
CASSLAQGSGNTIYF
TGTGCCAGCAGCTTAGCGCAGGGGTCCGGAAACACCATATATTTT
>few|TRBJ1-2|TRBV5-1|.
CASSLDRADYGYTF
TGCGCCAGCAGCTTGGACAGGGCCGACTATGGCTACACCTTC